Listed below are T cell receptor beta chains from one sample, sequenced in a study of OX40 agonist ivuxolimab in advanced cancers. Some clones are missing from TCRdb's copy, which holds only in-frame ones; the method was immunoSEQ multiplex PCR. The sample shows about 110,000 clones, around 93% of them seen only once. Sequences were derived from CD4+ or CD8+ T cells sorted from blood, sampled in a trial of the OX40 agonist ivuxolimab. The source is an adult with an advanced solid tumor such as melanoma, head and neck, liver or kidney cancer. CDR3s include the opening cysteine and the closing phenylalanine or tryptophan. A D gene is named only where the DNA matches it firmly. Clone size is stated in some rows and not others, as once, few, many or a class when expanded.

CDR3aa: CALTQANQPQHF
CDR3nt: TGTGCCCTAACACAGGCCAATCAGCCCCAGCATTTT
d_gene: .
v_gene: TRBV21-1
j_gene: TRBJ1-5
abundance: once

CDR3aa: CASGPPEGGPYNEQFF
CDR3nt: TGTGCTAGTGGGCCGCCCGAGGGAGGGCCCTACAATGAGCAGTTCTTC
d_gene: TRBD2
v_gene: TRBV12-5
j_gene: TRBJ2-1
abundance: .

CDR3aa: CASSLGTGQFF
CDR3nt: TGTGCCAGCAGTTTAGGGACAGGGCAGTTCTTC
d_gene: TRBD1
v_gene: TRBV28
j_gene: TRBJ2-1
abundance: .

CDR3aa: CASSPSSLPGAGGPTQYF
CDR3nt: TGTGCCAGCAGTCCTAGTTCGCTCCCTGGGGCGGGAGGGCCGACCCAGTACTTC
d_gene: TRBD2
v_gene: TRBV2
j_gene: TRBJ2-5
abundance: .

CDR3aa: CASSASETSTDTQYF
CDR3nt: TGTGCCAGCAGTGCTAGCGAGACTAGCACAGATACGCAGTATTTT
d_gene: .
v_gene: TRBV6-1
j_gene: TRBJ2-3
abundance: .

CDR3aa: CASSEQGWSTF
CDR3nt: TGTGCCAGCAGTGAACAAGGTTGGTCTACCTTC
d_gene: .
v_gene: TRBV2
j_gene: TRBJ1-2
abundance: few

CDR3aa: CASSIMGGNQPQHF
CDR3nt: TGTGCCAGTAGTATTATGGGAGGCAATCAGCCCCAGCATTTT
d_gene: .
v_gene: TRBV19
j_gene: TRBJ1-5
abundance: .

CDR3aa: CASSFSYRADTNTGELFF
CDR3nt: TGTGCCAGCAGCTTTAGTTATAGGGCAGACACCAACACCGGGGAGCTGTTTTTT
d_gene: .
v_gene: TRBV7-8
j_gene: TRBJ2-2
abundance: .

CDR3aa: CASSLQGNQPQHF
CDR3nt: TGTGCCAGCAGTCTACAGGGGAATCAGCCCCAGCATTTT
d_gene: TRBD1
v_gene: TRBV6-1
j_gene: TRBJ1-5
abundance: .

CDR3aa: CASSEADRVQYF
CDR3nt: TGTGCCAGCAGTGAAGCGGACAGGGTGCAGTACTTC
d_gene: TRBD1
v_gene: TRBV6-1
j_gene: TRBJ2-7
abundance: .

CDR3aa: CASSLGETGVEQYF
CDR3nt: TGCGCCAGCAGCTTGGGTGAAACAGGGGTGGAGCAGTACTTC
d_gene: TRBD1
v_gene: TRBV5-1
j_gene: TRBJ2-7
abundance: .

CDR3aa: CAWSVMRLASSYEQYF
CDR3nt: TGTGCCTGGAGTGTCATGCGGCTTGCGAGCTCCTACGAGCAGTACTTC
d_gene: .
v_gene: TRBV30
j_gene: TRBJ2-7
abundance: .

CDR3aa: CASSVGTGTGSRNTEAFF
CDR3nt: TGTGCCAGCAGCGTAGGAACAGGGACAGGGAGTAGGAACACTGAAGCTTTCTTT
d_gene: TRBD1
v_gene: TRBV9
j_gene: TRBJ1-1
abundance: .

CDR3aa: CASSLFGDSYGYTF
CDR3nt: TGTGCCAGCAGCTTATTCGGCGACAGCTATGGCTACACCTTC
d_gene: .
v_gene: TRBV7-9
j_gene: TRBJ1-2
abundance: .

CDR3aa: CAIADGTNYGYTF
CDR3nt: TGTGCCATCGCGGACGGAACTAACTATGGCTACACCTTC
d_gene: .
v_gene: TRBV28
j_gene: TRBJ1-2
abundance: .

CDR3aa: CASSISPPRGGNSPLHF
CDR3nt: TGTGCCAGTAGTATTTCCCCTCCGCGGGGAGGGAATTCACCCCTCCACTTT
d_gene: .
v_gene: TRBV19
j_gene: TRBJ1-6
abundance: .

CDR3aa: CASSSQRTSGRGNIQYF
CDR3nt: TGTGCCAGCAGCTCCCAAAGGACTAGCGGGAGAGGAAACATTCAGTACTTC
d_gene: TRBD2
v_gene: TRBV7-2
j_gene: TRBJ2-4
abundance: .

CDR3aa: CASSLVLGPQETQYF
CDR3nt: TGTGCCAGCAGCTTAGTCCTGGGTCCCCAAGAGACCCAGTACTTC
d_gene: .
v_gene: TRBV11-2
j_gene: TRBJ2-5
abundance: .

CDR3aa: CASSKDGYSYNEQFF
CDR3nt: TGTGCCAGCAGCAAGGACGGATACTCCTACAATGAGCAGTTCTTC
d_gene: .
v_gene: TRBV5-8
j_gene: TRBJ2-1
abundance: .

CDR3aa: CASRTITNTGELFF
CDR3nt: TGTGCCAGCAGGACAATTACGAACACCGGGGAGCTGTTTTTT
d_gene: .
v_gene: TRBV6-5
j_gene: TRBJ2-2
abundance: .

CDR3aa: CASSIRRSDISYNEQFF
CDR3nt: TGTGCCAGCAGCATACGAAGGTCGGATATTTCATACAATGAGCAGTTCTTC
d_gene: .
v_gene: TRBV11-3
j_gene: TRBJ2-1
abundance: .

CDR3aa: CSVVNRAVETQYF
CDR3nt: TGCAGCGTTGTAAACAGGGCGGTCGAGACCCAGTACTTC
d_gene: .
v_gene: TRBV29-1
j_gene: TRBJ2-5
abundance: .

CDR3aa: CASSLKGGPAEAFF
CDR3nt: TGTGCCAGCAGTTTAAAAGGGGGGCCCGCTGAAGCTTTCTTT
d_gene: .
v_gene: TRBV28
j_gene: TRBJ1-1
abundance: .

CDR3aa: CASEPYLRGLHTQYF
CDR3nt: TGTGCCAGCGAGCCCTATCTCCGCGGACTGCATACGCAGTATTTT
d_gene: .
v_gene: TRBV27
j_gene: TRBJ2-3
abundance: .